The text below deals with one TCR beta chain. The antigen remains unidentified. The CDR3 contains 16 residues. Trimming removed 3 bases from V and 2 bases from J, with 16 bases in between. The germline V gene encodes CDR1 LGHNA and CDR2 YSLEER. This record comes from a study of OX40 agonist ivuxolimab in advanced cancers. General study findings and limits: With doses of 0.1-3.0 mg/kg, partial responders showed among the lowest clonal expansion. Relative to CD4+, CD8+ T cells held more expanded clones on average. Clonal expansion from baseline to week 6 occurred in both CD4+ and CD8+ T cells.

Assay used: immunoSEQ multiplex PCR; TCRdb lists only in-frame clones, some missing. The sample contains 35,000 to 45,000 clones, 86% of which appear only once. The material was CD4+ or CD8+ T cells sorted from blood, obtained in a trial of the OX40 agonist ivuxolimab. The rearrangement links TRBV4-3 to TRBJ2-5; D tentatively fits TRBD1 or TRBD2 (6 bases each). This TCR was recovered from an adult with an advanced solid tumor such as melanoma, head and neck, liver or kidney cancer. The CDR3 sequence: CASSHERGGRQETQYF. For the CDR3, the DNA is TGCGCCAGCAGCCACGAACGAGGGGGGCGGCAAGAGACCCAGTACTTC.